This entry describes one T cell receptor beta chain. Using immunoSEQ multiplex PCR, the repertoire was profiled, and TCRdb retains in-frame clones only, with some absent. This sample has 45,000 to 55,000 clones, with about four fifths found just once. This sample was included in a study of blood T cell repertoires in COVID-19. At the level of the study: Acute and convalescent COVID-19 specimens originated in the United States, Italy and Spain.

The clonotype comes from a man aged 45-60 years with active COVID-19. What was sequenced was peripheral blood.

CDR3 DNA: TGTGCCAGTAACCCCGGACAGGGGATCTTTTCACCCCTCCACTTT. This gives the protein CASNPGQGIFSPLHF. The V gene is TRBV19, the J gene TRBJ1-6; 9 bases map to TRBD1. The germline V gene encodes CDR1 LNHDA and CDR2 SQIVND (reference sequence). CDR3 length equals 15 residues. V was pared by 7 bases and J by 9 bases, with 10 bases of the junction left unmatched.